A single sample is the source of the 29 T cell receptor beta chains below, sequenced in a study of T cells in Graves' hyperthyroidism and ophthalmopathy. Amplified regions were TCR beta CDR3 sequences from RNA transcripts. Initially, a first-round RT-PCR of the TCR CDR3 employed the HTBI primer set. In TCRdb, the multiplex PCR reads were re-called with MiXCR into one record per CDR3 protein. The sample lists more than 550,000 distinct CDR3 sequences, 15% to 20% occurring once. Sequenced sample: blood. These receptors were collected from a man in his fifties with Graves' hyperthyroidism.

This clonotype was seen at least ten times. V usage is TRBV3-1 and J usage is TRBJ1-1; D remains unclear. The CDR3 covers 15 residues. Germline V CDR1 and CDR2: LGHDT, YNNKEL (reference sequence). Trimming cost V 4 bases and J 0 bases, with 12 bases left between them. CDR3: CASSLDRVMNTEAFF. CDR3 nucleotide sequence: TGTGCCAGCAGCCTTGACCGGGTCATGAACACTGAAGCTTTCTTT.

Comments on this clonotype: This could be a read error, since a much larger clone is one nucleotide away. V usage is TRBV2 and J usage is TRBJ1-6; D gene unclear. The CDR3 length is 22 residues. The V gene lost 5 bases and the J gene lost 0 bases, with 29 bases spanning the gap. Looked up from germline, CDR1 is SNHLY and CDR2 is FYNNEI. CDR3 sequence: CASSLGRWLHKGRNSYNSPLHF. In DNA, the CDR3 is TGTGCCAGCAGTCTCGGTCGATGGTTGCACAAAGGACGTAACTCCTATAATTCACCCCTCCACTTT.

The table lists this clonotype with many counts. V is TRBV12-3 or TRBV12-4 and J is TRBJ1-4, with D uncertain. This CDR3 spans 13 amino acids. The V end lost 5 bases, the J end lost 7 bases, and 11 bases lay between the germline ends. CDR3 in amino acids: CASSLRSSEKLFF. The CDR3 nucleotides are TGTGCCAGCAGTCTCAGAAGTAGTGAAAAACTGTTTTTT.

This clonotype has just a few counts. This chain links TRBV11-2 with TRBJ2-2; D is ambiguous. Trimming pared 4 bases from V and 0 bases from J, leaving 9 bases between. Germline V gives CDR1 SGHAT, CDR2 FQNNGV. This CDR3 spans 15 amino acids. The CDR3 coding sequence is TGTGCCAGCAGCTCAAACTACGCGAACACCGGGGAGCTGTTTTTT. It yields the protein CASSSNYANTGELFF.

V is TRBV30 and J is TRBJ1-3; D is ambiguous. This CDR3 comprises 15 residues. Per the germline V gene, CDR1 is GTSNPN and CDR2 is SVGIG (reference sequence). Trimming stripped 2 bases from V and 2 bases from J, with 13 bases between. CDR3 in amino acids: CAWSFSWDAGNTIYF. CDR3 nucleotide sequence: TGTGCCTGGAGTTTCTCGTGGGATGCTGGAAACACCATATATTTT.

The chain is built from TRBV25-1 and TRBJ1-2, with 8 bases fitting TRBD1. Germline V gene sequence: CDR1 MGHDK, CDR2 SYGVNS. Trimming cost V 7 bases and J 2 bases; bases outside gene matches: 6. The CDR3 is 14 amino acids. In DNA, the CDR3 is TGTGCCAGCATCGGGACAGGCAGAAACTATGGCTACACCTTC. Translating gives CASIGTGRNYGYTF.

This clonotype was counted at least ten times. The chain joins TRBV7-3 to TRBJ2-2; 8 nucleotides align to TRBD1. With 2 bases clipped from V and 5 bases from J, the junction kept 1 base outside the gene matches. Germline V CDR1 and CDR2: SGHTA, FQGTGA. This CDR3 contains 14 residues. CDR3 in DNA: TGTGCCAGCAGCTTACAGGGGGCGACCGGGGAGCTGTTTTTT. Its protein is CASSLQGATGELFF.

In its sample, this clonotype was seen a few times. The rearrangement uses TRBV28 and TRBJ2-2; D perhaps matches TRBD1 (6 bases). The CDR3 is 18 amino acids. Trimming pared 2 bases from V and 1 base from J, leaving 17 bases between. Per the germline V gene, CDR1 is MDHEN and CDR2 is SYDVKM. CDR3 amino acids: CASSLASGEIRNTGELFF. CDR3 DNA sequence: TGTGCCAGCAGTTTAGCTTCAGGGGAGATTAGGAACACCGGGGAGCTGTTTTTT.

This clonotype was seen repeatedly, ten times or more. This rearrangement joins TRBV28 to TRBJ1-1; TRBD1 is a possible D gene (5 bases). The CDR3 contains 12 residues. Germline V gene data show CDR1 as MDHEN and CDR2 as SYDVKM. V shed 6 bases and J shed 10 bases, with 15 bases lying between them. The CDR3 reads CASRRDSQGAFF. CDR3 DNA sequence: TGTGCCAGCAGACGGGACTCCCAAGGAGCTTTCTTT.

This clonotype was seen only once. This chain uses TRBV25-1 with TRBJ1-5; 8 bases map to TRBD1. Germline values: CDR1 MGHDK, CDR2 SYGVNS. CDR3 size: 15 residues. V dropped 4 bases and J dropped 3; count of bases not matched to a gene: 5. The CDR3 region is CASSGGTGHNQPQHF. Written as DNA, the CDR3 is TGTGCCAGCAGTGGGGGGACAGGACACAATCAGCCCCAGCATTTT.

This clonotype was counted at least ten times. The V call is TRBV7-8, the J call TRBJ2-5, with TRBD2 matching over 8 bases. The CDR3 loop spans 16 amino acids. Germline loops: CDR1 SGHVS, CDR2 FQNEAQ. Unmatched junction bases numbered 7, after V lost 0 bases and J lost 4 bases. CDR3 loop: CASSLARVAGLETQYF. In nucleotides, the CDR3 is TGTGCCAGCAGCTTAGCGCGGGTAGCGGGATTAGAGACCCAGTACTTC.

This clonotype was recorded many times. The chain employs TRBV7-6 and TRBJ2-3; 8 bases are a match to TRBD2. The V segment lost 3 bases and the J segment 3 bases; nucleotides outside the gene matches: 5. Germline CDR1 is SGHVS and CDR2 is FNYEAQ. The CDR3 length is 15 residues. This chain's CDR3 is CASSFSGSRTDTQYF. CDR3 nucleotides: TGTGCCAGCAGCTTCAGCGGGAGTAGAACAGATACGCAGTATTTT.

This clonotype was picked up many times. The V gene is TRBV12-3 or TRBV12-4, the J gene TRBJ1-1, with 7 nucleotides matching TRBD1. The CDR3 has 15 amino acids. V lost 1 base and J lost 11; bases outside the gene matches: 13. As DNA, the CDR3 is TGTGCCAGCAGTTTAGTACCGTTGACAGGGAGGGGGGCTTTCTTT. Protein sequence: CASSLVPLTGRGAFF.

The sample holds a few counts of this clonotype. The rearrangement joins TRBV20-1 to TRBJ2-7, with 8 nucleotides matching TRBD2. The CDR3 loop spans 13 amino acids. J was trimmed by 1 base and V by 5 bases; bases with no gene match: 4. The germline CDR1 and CDR2 sequences are DFQATT and SNEGSKA (reference sequence). This CDR3 reads CSAPGLGSYEQYF. Written as DNA, the CDR3 is TGCAGTGCTCCGGGACTAGGGTCCTACGAGCAGTACTTC.

The genes are TRBV28 and TRBJ2-1; perhaps TRBD1 as D (6 bases). The J call is doubtful: the DNA matches TRBJ2-7 better. Germline-derived CDR1 and CDR2 are MDHEN and SYDVKM. The CDR3 runs 15 residues. The CDR3 DNA follows: TGTGCCAGCGATACCGGGACACCTATCTACAATGAGCAGTACTTC. This codes for CASDTGTPIYNEQYF.

This chain joins TRBV27 and TRBJ1-1; 7 positions agree with TRBD1. Germline V gives CDR1 MNHEY, CDR2 SMNVEV (reference sequence). Germline trimming cut 2 bases from V and 2 bases from J; bases unmatched to any gene: 5. This CDR3 is 15 amino acids long. The CDR3 nucleotides read TGTGCCAGCAGTTTAGGGCGACAGGGAAACACTGAAGCTTTCTTT. Amino acids: CASSLGRQGNTEAFF.

This clonotype was found a few times. The chain uses TRBV5-1 and TRBJ1-4, with D possibly matching TRBD1 (6 bases). Germline loops: CDR1 SGHRS, CDR2 YFSETQ. There are 16 residues in the CDR3. V lost 4 bases to trimming and J lost 7 bases, with 20 bases between them. Written as DNA, the CDR3 is TGCGCCAGCAGCCTAATATCACAGGGATCAGGTGAAAAACTGTTTTTT. It is translated as CASSLISQGSGEKLFF.

The rearrangement joins TRBV7-9 to TRBJ2-7, with 7 positions matching TRBD1. The germline V gene has CDR1 SEHNR and CDR2 FQNEAQ (reference sequence). Trimming took 5 bases from V and 2 from J; bases not matched to a gene: 6. The CDR3 sequence is 14 residues long. The DNA for the CDR3 is TGTGCCAGCAGCATCGGGACAGACGCCTACGAGCAGTACTTC. Translating it yields CASSIGTDAYEQYF.

This sequence joins TRBV18 and TRBJ2-5; no reliable D call. The CDR3 has 13 amino acids. The V and J ends lost 5 bases and 5 bases respectively, with 12 bases between them. Looked up from germline, CDR1 is KGHSH and CDR2 is LQKENI. The CDR3 protein is CASSWARSETQYF. Here the CDR3 DNA reads TGTGCCAGCTCATGGGCAAGGTCGGAGACCCAGTACTTC.

This sequence joins TRBV9 and TRBJ1-5, with a tentative D call TRBD1 (5 bases). The ends were cut back, 3 bases at V and 0 bases at J, with 16 bases in the middle. The CDR3 length is 17 residues. Germline V gives CDR1 SGDLS, CDR2 YYNGEE. For the CDR3, the DNA is TGTGCCAGCAGCGCCCACGGGGGATCCTATAGCAATCAGCCCCAGCATTTT. This sequence encodes CASSAHGGSYSNQPQHF.

This clonotype was observed at least ten times. The V call is TRBV2, the J call TRBJ2-1; D not resolved. V shed 4 bases and J shed 3 bases, with 10 bases lying between them. CDR3 length: 14 residues. Per germline, CDR1 SNHLY and CDR2 FYNNEI. CDR3 sequence: CASSAYHSYNEQFF. The CDR3 DNA follows: TGTGCCAGCAGTGCTTATCATAGCTACAATGAGCAGTTCTTC. Together with reference TRBV2 and TRBJ2-1, the CDR3 gives the full variable domain: EPEVTQTPSHQVTQMGQEVILRCVPISNHLYFYWYRQILGQKVEFLVSFYNNEISEKSEIFDDQFSVERPDGSNFTLKIRSTKLEDSAMYFCASSAYHSYNEQFFGPGTRLTVL.

This clonotype has a count of ten or more. The CDR3 loop is CASSLGVAQNQPQHF. CDR3 DNA: TGCGCCAGCAGCTTGGGGGTCGCCCAAAATCAGCCCCAGCATTTT. The chain couples TRBV5-1 to TRBJ1-5; D is uncertain. This CDR3 is 15 amino acids long. Looked up from germline, CDR1 is SGHRS and CDR2 is YFSETQ. Trimming took off 0 bases at V and 4 bases at J, with 11 bases between the two ends.

The chain carries TRBV7-9 and TRBJ2-1; 10 bases align to TRBD1. The CDR3 totals 15 residues. Germline values: CDR1 SEHNR, CDR2 FQNEAQ (reference sequence). Trimming cost V 5 bases and J 5 bases; bases outside gene matches: 6. CDR3 region: CASSVGQGKDNEQFF. For the CDR3, the DNA is TGTGCCAGCAGCGTGGGACAGGGGAAAGACAATGAGCAGTTCTTC.

This clonotype was seen a handful of times. The CDR3 sequence: CASSPVGTSGSTDTQYF. CDR3 in DNA: TGTGCCAGCAGCCCCGTTGGGACTAGCGGGAGCACAGATACGCAGTATTTT. The gene calls are TRBV7-8 and TRBJ2-3; 12 bases are shared with TRBD2. Germline V gene data show CDR1 as SGHVS and CDR2 as FQNEAQ. Trimming removed 5 bases from V and 0 bases from J; junction bases left unmatched: 6. There are 17 residues in the CDR3.

The chain combines TRBV4-2 with TRBJ1-4; D gene unclear. The V end was cut by 7 bases, the J end by 3 bases, with 15 bases between. The CDR3 covers 15 residues. Germline CDR1 LGHNA, CDR2 YNFKEQ. The CDR3 DNA is TGTGCCAGCACCCGCTCTTCATCACCTAATGAAAAACTGTTTTTT. This codes for CASTRSSSPNEKLFF.

This clonotype has a single count. This may be a read error: a much more frequent sequence differs by one nucleotide. The chain recombines TRBV29-1 with TRBJ1-1, with D possibly matching TRBD1 (5 bases). CDR1 SQVTM and CDR2 ANQGSEA come from the germline V gene. Trimming cost V 5 bases and J 8 bases, with 18 bases left between them. The CDR3 has 13 residues. The CDR3 region has the DNA TGCAGCGTTAACTCCCGGGACCGAGGAGAAGCTTTCTTT. Translating it yields CSVNSRDRGEAFF.

In this sample, this clonotype turned up a few times. This sequence joins TRBV30 and TRBJ2-2; perhaps TRBD2 as D (5 bases). The CDR3 is 16 residues long. Trimming removed 2 bases at V and 6 bases at J, with 19 bases between. CDR1 is GTSNPN, CDR2 SVGIG, per germline (reference sequence). DNA for the CDR3: TGTGCCTGGAGTCTTACGGGGTTTTCCCTAGCCGGGGAGCTGTTTTTT. Encoded protein: CAWSLTGFSLAGELFF.

Note on this clonotype: Here the CDR3 omits its conserved ending phenylalanine or tryptophan, so a read error is the likely source. The rearrangement links TRBV28 to TRBJ1-2, with a weak D call TRBD1 (6 bases). The ends were cut back, 3 bases at V and 6 bases at J, with 11 bases in the middle. CDR3 length equals 13 residues. In germline, CDR1 is MDHEN, CDR2 SYDVKM. Here the CDR3 DNA reads TGTGCCAGCAGTTTCACAGGGAACCATGGCTACACCCTC. This encodes CASSFTGNHGYTL.

The chain couples TRBV19 to TRBJ2-3, with 8 bases matching TRBD2. J was trimmed by 5 bases and V by 3 bases; bases with no gene match: 10. Germline CDR1 LNHDA, CDR2 SQIVND (reference sequence). This CDR3 region has 16 residues. CDR3 nucleotide sequence: TGTGCCAGTAGTATCAGTAATGCGGGAGGCCAAGATACGCAGTATTTT. Protein sequence: CASSISNAGGQDTQYF.